A single sample is the source of the 30 T cell receptor beta chains below, sequenced in a study of blood T cell repertoires in COVID-19. Clones were sequenced by immunoSEQ multiplex PCR, and TCRdb holds only the in-frame ones, with some missing. The table has approximately 190,000 clones, roughly 80% seen once. Sequenced input: peripheral blood. The source is a human donor in a cohort sampled during active COVID-19.

This clone was seen only a few times. This sequence joins TRBV6-5 and TRBJ2-3, with D maybe TRBD2 (5 bases). The ends were cut back, 2 bases at V and 2 bases at J, with 11 bases in the middle. CDR3 size: 15 residues. CDR1 MNHEY and CDR2 SVGAGI come from the germline V gene. This CDR3 reads CASSYGFGDTDTQYF. The CDR3 nucleotides are TGTGCCAGCAGTTACGGGTTCGGGGACACAGATACGCAGTATTTT.

The genes are TRBV3-1 (or the pseudogene TRBV3-2) and TRBJ2-1; 7 positions agree with TRBD1. The CDR3 runs to 14 residues. Germline lookup yields CDR1 LGHDT and CDR2 YNNKEL (reference sequence). Germline trimming cut 5 bases from V and 0 bases from J; bases unmatched to any gene: 1. CDR3 sequence reads: CASSGDSSYNEQFF. The CDR3 DNA sequence: TGTGCCAGCAGCGGGGACAGCTCCTACAATGAGCAGTTCTTC.

In this sample, this clone turned up once. The chain links TRBV18 to TRBJ1-1, with D uncertain. Trimming pared 3 bases from V and 4 bases from J, leaving 9 bases between. The germline V gene encodes CDR1 KGHSH and CDR2 LQKENI. This CDR3 is 13 amino acids long. CDR3 sequence: CASSPAEGTEAFF. The CDR3 DNA reads TGTGCCAGCTCACCCGCAGAGGGCACTGAAGCTTTCTTT.

The gene calls are TRBV7-9 and TRBJ1-4; 7 nucleotides agree with TRBD1. Germline CDR1 reads SEHNR; CDR2 reads FQNEAQ (reference sequence). The CDR3 sequence is 16 residues long. The trim removed 2 bases at V and 6 bases at J, leaving 9 bases unmatched. The CDR3 protein is CASSLPRQGLDEKLFF. The CDR3 DNA follows: TGTGCCAGCAGCTTACCCCGACAGGGCTTAGATGAAAAACTGTTTTTT.

This chain links TRBV6-6 with TRBJ1-2; D call uncertain. From germline, CDR1 is MNHNY and CDR2 SVGAGI (reference sequence). Trimming stripped 10 bases from V and 1 base from J, with 16 bases between. The CDR3 loop spans 14 amino acids. CDR3 residues: CATRVGSNNYGYTF. The CDR3 DNA sequence: TGTGCCACCCGAGTTGGTTCGAATAACTATGGCTACACCTTC.

The rearrangement joins TRBV5-4 to TRBJ2-2, with a tentative D call TRBD2 (5 bases). Between the trimmed V and J ends, which lost 0 bases and 6 bases, there was a span of 12 bases. The CDR3 has 15 amino acids. Germline values: CDR1 SGHNT, CDR2 YYREEE (reference sequence). DNA for the CDR3: TGTGCCAGCAGCTTGGGAGGGTTGGGGTCCGGGGAGCTGTTTTTT. Translation gives CASSLGGLGSGELFF.

The chain links TRBV30 to TRBJ2-1; D may be TRBD1 (7 bases). Trimming took 2 bases from V and 3 from J, leaving 14 bases between them. This CDR3 comprises 15 residues. The germline CDR1 and CDR2 sequences are GTSNPN and SVGIG (reference sequence). Written as DNA, the CDR3 is TGTGCCTGGAGTAGGGGGGCAGGGGGCTACAATGAGCAGTTCTTC. It specifies CAWSRGAGGYNEQFF.

This chain uses TRBV18 with TRBJ2-5; D gene ambiguous. V dropped 3 bases and J dropped 1 base, with 6 bases sitting between them. Germline V lookup: CDR1 KGHSH, CDR2 LQKENI. The CDR3 is 13 residues long. CDR3 protein: CASSPAAQETQYF. The CDR3 DNA reads TGTGCCAGCTCACCGGCCGCCCAAGAGACCCAGTACTTC.

This clone is a singleton in its sample. The genes are TRBV28 and TRBJ1-3; 7 bases agree with TRBD1. Germline V gene sequence: CDR1 MDHEN, CDR2 SYDVKM. Trimming cost V 3 bases and J 2 bases; bases outside gene matches: 4. The CDR3 spans 15 residues. The CDR3 here is CASSFVQGAGNTIYF. CDR3 nucleotides: TGTGCCAGCAGTTTTGTTCAGGGGGCTGGAAACACCATATATTTT.

This clone has a single count. V and J are TRBV27 and TRBJ2-2; D gene unclear. The V end lost 0 bases, the J end lost 1 base, and 15 bases lay between the germline ends. This CDR3 is built from 18 residues. In germline, CDR1 is MNHEY, CDR2 SMNVEV (reference sequence). CDR3 coding DNA: TGTGCCAGCAGTTTATCTGAGGAAAGTCGGTGGAACACCGGGGAGCTGTTTTTT. Amino acids: CASSLSEESRWNTGELFF.

The gene calls are TRBV18 and TRBJ1-2; 10 bases are shared with TRBD1. Trimming removed 0 bases from V and 2 bases from J; junction bases left unmatched: 3. There are 16 residues in the CDR3. From germline, CDR1 is KGHSH and CDR2 LQKENI. CDR3 in amino acids: CASSPPRGQGNYGYTF. The CDR3 DNA is TGTGCCAGCTCACCACCCAGGGGACAGGGGAACTATGGCTACACCTTC.

This clone was seen just once. The chain recombines TRBV19 with TRBJ2-4, with 13 bases matching TRBD2. The J segment lost 0 bases and the V segment lost 5 bases, leaving 7 bases of the junction unmatched. Germline assignment: CDR1 LNHDA and CDR2 SQIVND (reference sequence). The CDR3 covers 18 residues. The CDR3 reads CASSPGLAGNLAKNIQYF. CDR3 bases: TGTGCCAGTAGTCCGGGACTAGCGGGGAATCTAGCCAAAAACATTCAGTACTTC.

The chain recombines TRBV5-1 with TRBJ2-1; 7 nucleotides agree with TRBD2. There are 14 residues in the CDR3. Unmatched junction bases numbered 9, after V lost 3 bases and J lost 9 bases. From germline, CDR1 is SGHRS and CDR2 YFSETQ. The CDR3 sequence: CASSSGWEGPEQFF. The CDR3 bases are TGCGCCAGCAGCTCCGGGTGGGAGGGCCCTGAGCAGTTCTTC.

This chain joins TRBV29-1 and TRBJ1-2; TRBD1 might be the D (6 bases). This CDR3 comprises 14 residues. The V end lost 3 bases, the J end lost 4 bases, and 15 bases lay between the germline ends. CDR1 SQVTM and CDR2 ANQGSEA come from the germline V gene. The CDR3 loop reads CSVESVRGIYGYTF. The CDR3 DNA is TGCAGCGTTGAGTCAGTCAGGGGAATCTATGGCTACACCTTC. Full variable domain (remainder filled in from reference TRBV29-1 and TRBJ1-2): SAVISQKPSRDICQRGTSLTIQCQVDSQVTMMFWYRQQPGQSLTLIATANQGSEATYESGFVIDKFPISRPNLTFSTLTVSNMSPEDSSIYLCSVESVRGIYGYTFGSGTRLTVV.

The V gene is TRBV19, the J gene TRBJ2-1; 11 bases fit TRBD1. In germline, CDR1 is LNHDA, CDR2 SQIVND (reference sequence). This CDR3 is built from 15 residues. V was pared by 3 bases and J by 3 bases, with 1 base of the junction left unmatched. Here the CDR3 reads CASSMGTGGYNEQFF. The CDR3 DNA reads TGTGCCAGTAGTATGGGGACAGGGGGCTACAATGAGCAGTTCTTC.

V is TRBV5-6 and J is TRBJ1-2; no definite D call. With 3 bases removed from V and 4 bases from J, the gap between germline ends came to 16 bases. This CDR3 is 15 amino acids long. In germline, CDR1 is SGHDT, CDR2 YYEEEE. The CDR3 loop reads CASSSWRRGGYGYTF. The CDR3 bases are TGTGCCAGCAGCTCCTGGCGTCGTGGCGGCTATGGCTACACCTTC.

The chain links TRBV9 to TRBJ2-4; D is unclear. The V gene lost 2 bases and the J gene lost 4 bases, with 7 bases spanning the gap. The CDR3 is 13 amino acids. Germline V gene lookup returns CDR1 SGDLS and CDR2 YYNGEE. CDR3 DNA: TGTGCCAGCAGCGTGGGCAGAAAAAACATTCAGTACTTC. Amino acids: CASSVGRKNIQYF.

V usage is TRBV19 and J usage is TRBJ1-3; the D is unclear. This CDR3 spans 16 amino acids. V was pared by 3 bases and J by 2 bases, with 14 bases between. Germline-derived CDR1 and CDR2 are LNHDA and SQIVND (reference sequence). Here the CDR3 reads CASSIFPRRTGNTIYF. Written as DNA, the CDR3 is TGTGCCAGTAGTATCTTTCCCCGCAGGACTGGAAACACCATATATTTT.

The chain combines TRBV18 with TRBJ1-5; 7 bases map to TRBD1. The V and J ends lost 2 bases and 0 bases, in that order; junction bases with no gene match: 10. The germline CDR1 and CDR2 sequences are KGHSH and LQKENI. The CDR3 spans 18 residues. CDR3 loop: CASSPRFRDRNSNQPQHF. CDR3 coding DNA: TGTGCCAGCTCACCAAGATTCCGGGACAGAAATAGCAATCAGCCCCAGCATTTT. Combining the CDR3 with reference TRBV18 and TRBJ1-5 gives the whole variable domain NAGVMQNPRHLVRRRGQEARLRCSPMKGHSHVYWYRQLPEEGLKFMVYLQKENIIDESGMPKERFSAEFPKEGPSILRIQQVVRGDSAAYFCASSPRFRDRNSNQPQHFGDGTRLSIL.

The V gene is TRBV7-9, the J gene TRBJ1-4; 7 bases agree with TRBD1. The CDR3 has 13 residues. With V trimmed by 6 bases and J by 10 bases, 8 bases remained unmatched. Germline V gene data show CDR1 as SEHNR and CDR2 as FQNEAQ (reference sequence). The CDR3 DNA reads TGTGCCAGCAGGTCTACAGGGGAAGGAAAACTGTTTTTT. Amino acids: CASRSTGEGKLFF. The full variable domain, with the rest looked up from reference TRBV7-9 and TRBJ1-4, is DTGVSQNPRHKITKRGQNVTFRCDPISEHNRLYWYRQTLGQGPEFLTYFQNEAQLEKSRLLSDRFSAERPKGSFSTLEIQRTEQGDSAMYLCASRSTGEGKLFFGSGTQLSVL.

CDR3 region: CASSSGTGAGWPQHF. The CDR3 nucleotides are TGTGCCAGCAGCTCTGGGACAGGGGCCGGGTGGCCCCAGCATTTT. The rearrangement joins TRBV7-9 to TRBJ1-5; 10 nucleotides line up with TRBD1. The CDR3 extends over 15 amino acids. The germline CDR1 and CDR2 sequences are SEHNR and FQNEAQ (reference sequence). Germline trimming cut 4 bases from V and 9 bases from J; bases unmatched to any gene: 9.

The chain combines TRBV19 with TRBJ2-7; possible D gene TRBD2, 5 bases. V lost 3 bases to trimming and J lost 4 bases, with 13 bases between them. The CDR3 is 14 amino acids. Germline loops: CDR1 LNHDA, CDR2 SQIVND (reference sequence). The CDR3 nucleotides read TGTGCCAGTAGTATGGGCGGGTTAGAATACGAGCAGTACTTC. It yields the protein CASSMGGLEYEQYF. Looking up the rest from reference TRBV19 and TRBJ2-7 gives the full variable domain: DGGITQSPKYLFRKEGQNVTLSCEQNLNHDAMYWYRQDPGQGLRLIYYSQIVNDFQKGDIAEGYSVSREKKESFPLTVTSAQKNPTAFYLCASSMGGLEYEQYFGPGTRLTVT.

The chain carries TRBV19 and TRBJ2-3; 8 bases match TRBD2. CDR3 length equals 14 residues. CDR1 and CDR2 from the germline V gene are LNHDA and SQIVND (reference sequence). J gave up 7 bases and V 8 bases, and 11 bases lay outside the gene matches. The CDR3 loop is CASSTGGWFNTQYF. CDR3 sequence (DNA): TGTGCCAGTTCTACGGGGGGGTGGTTTAATACGCAGTATTTT. Full variable domain (rest looked up from reference TRBV19 and TRBJ2-3): DGGITQSPKYLFRKEGQNVTLSCEQNLNHDAMYWYRQDPGQGLRLIYYSQIVNDFQKGDIAEGYSVSREKKESFPLTVTSAQKNPTAFYLCASSTGGWFNTQYFGPGTRLTVL.

This CDR3 is CASSYSPGQGYEQYV. In DNA, the CDR3 is TGTGCCAGCAGTTACTCCCCGGGACAGGGATACGAGCAGTACGTC. The V and J genes are TRBV6-5 and TRBJ2-7; the match to TRBD1 covers 9 bases. Germline-derived CDR1 and CDR2 are MNHEY and SVGAGI. The CDR3 spans 15 residues. J gave up 4 bases and V 0 bases, and 4 bases lay outside the gene matches.

This chain links TRBV24-1 with TRBJ1-3; 8 nucleotides align to TRBD1. The CDR3 has 15 residues. Germline values: CDR1 KGHDR, CDR2 SFDVKD. V trimming: 4 bases; J trimming: 6 bases; junction bases outside the gene matches: 7. The CDR3 protein is CATSDGQGAANTIYF. In DNA, the CDR3 is TGTGCCACCAGTGACGGGCAGGGGGCCGCAAACACCATATATTTT.

The chain links TRBV2 to TRBJ2-2, with D uncertain. Trimming stripped 2 bases from V and 14 bases from J, with 9 bases between. Per the germline V gene, CDR1 is SNHLY and CDR2 is FYNNEI. The length of the CDR3 is 11 residues. In DNA, the CDR3 is TGTGCCAGCAGTGAAAGCAGGATTCTGTTTTTT. It encodes CASSESRILFF.

The chain combines TRBV12-3 or TRBV12-4 with TRBJ1-1; maybe TRBD1 (5 bases). The V end lost 6 bases, the J end lost 11 bases, and 13 bases lay between the germline ends. The CDR3 spans 11 residues. The CDR3, as DNA: TGTGCCAGCAGCCTCCGTGGGGCGGCTTTCTTT. This codes for CASSLRGAAFF.

The rearrangement links TRBV7-6 to TRBJ2-1; perhaps TRBD1 as D (6 bases). V dropped 5 bases and J dropped 7 bases, with 21 bases sitting between them. CDR1 and CDR2 from the germline V gene are SGHVS and FNYEAQ. This CDR3 contains 16 residues. The CDR3 reads CASSHRAGRGLNEQFF. The CDR3 coding sequence is TGTGCCAGCAGCCATAGGGCTGGCAGGGGCTTGAATGAGCAGTTCTTC.

The gene calls are TRBV5-4 and TRBJ2-1; 9 positions match TRBD2. This CDR3 has 15 amino acids. CDR1 is SGHNT, CDR2 YYREEE, per germline (reference sequence). V was clipped by 6 bases and J by 1 base; unmatched bases: 5. Written as DNA, the CDR3 is TGTGCCAGCACCTCAGCGGGGGGTTCCTACAATGAGCAGTTCTTC. It specifies CASTSAGGSYNEQFF.

The chain uses TRBV5-1 and TRBJ1-1; 7 positions match TRBD1. CDR3 length equals 14 residues. Germline assignment: CDR1 SGHRS and CDR2 YFSETQ. V was pared by 5 bases and J by 1 base, with 5 bases of the junction left unmatched. The CDR3 loop reads CASSQDRENTEAFF. The CDR3 DNA follows: TGCGCCAGCAGTCAAGACAGGGAGAACACTGAAGCTTTCTTT.